These 20 T cell receptor beta chains were all obtained from the same sample, sequenced in a study of T-cell reconstitution after alpha-beta-depleted transplantation in children. Preparing the TCRbeta library involved the use of unique molecular identifiers. TCRdb analysed the PCR reads with MiXCR anew, one entry per CDR3 protein. This sample has about 70,000 distinct CDR3 sequences; around 9.9% occur once, and the top ten carry around 13%. Sequencing was performed on PBMCs, taken before TCRalphabeta/CD19-depleted stem cell transplant. All receptors derive from a boy aged 5 to 17 with acute myeloid leukemia, due to receive a stem cell transplant.

This clonotype was detected many times. This rearrangement joins TRBV15 to TRBJ2-7; TRBD1 agrees at 7 bases. CDR3 length equals 13 residues. In germline, CDR1 is LNHNV, CDR2 YYDKDF (reference sequence). The V segment lost 3 bases and the J segment 3 bases; nucleotides outside the gene matches: 2. The CDR3 nucleotides read TGTGCCACCAGCAGGGGACAGCTCTACGAGCAGTACTTC. This translates into CATSRGQLYEQYF.

This clonotype has at least ten counts. The rearrangement joins TRBV20-1 to TRBJ2-1; 8 nucleotides line up with TRBD2. The CDR3 covers 14 residues. Germline values: CDR1 DFQATT, CDR2 SNEGSKA (reference sequence). V was clipped by 6 bases and J by 1 base; unmatched bases: 5. Written as DNA, the CDR3 is TGCAGTGCCCGACTAGCGCAATCCTACAATGAGCAGTTCTTC. Residues: CSARLAQSYNEQFF.

This clonotype came up many times. The V call is TRBV10-3, the J call TRBJ2-3, with unresolved D. CDR3 length equals 14 residues. CDR1 is ENHRY and CDR2 is SYGVKD in the germline V gene. Trimming shortened V by 6 bases and J by 0 bases, and 10 bases separated the two germline ends. In DNA, the CDR3 is TGTGCCATCAGAGCCACCCATAGCACAGATACGCAGTATTTT. Amino acids: CAIRATHSTDTQYF.

The rearrangement joins TRBV2 to TRBJ2-3, with TRBD2 identical over 7 bases. The CDR3 has 14 amino acids. V dropped 7 bases and J dropped 1; count of bases not matched to a gene: 5. The germline V gene has CDR1 SNHLY and CDR2 FYNNEI. CDR3 DNA: TGTGCCAGCACGACCGCGGGGGGCACAGATACGCAGTATTTT. This encodes CASTTAGGTDTQYF.

Remarks on this clonotype: An end of the junction differs from the germline gene, which may be a read error. The V call is TRBV20-1, the J call TRBJ2-7; 10 bases line up with TRBD2. CDR1 is DFQATT and CDR2 is SNEGSKA in the germline V gene (reference sequence). The CDR3 sequence is 14 residues long. CDR3 sequence (DNA): TGCAGTGCCAGAGAGGGTAGCGGGAGGCACGAGCAGTACTTC. Protein product: CSAREGSGRHEQYF.

The chain has TRBV5-1 and TRBJ2-3; 8 bases are shared with TRBD2. Germline V CDR1 and CDR2: SGHRS, YFSETQ. This CDR3 contains 17 residues. V lost 0 bases and J lost 4; bases outside the gene matches: 10. Written as DNA, the CDR3 is TGCGCCAGCAGCTTGGCCTCGGGACTAGTTCTTGCAGATACGCAGTATTTT. It is translated as CASSLASGLVLADTQYF. The complete variable domain, with remaining parts taken from reference TRBV5-1 and TRBJ2-3, reads KAGVTQTPRYLIKTRGQQVTLSCSPISGHRSVSWYQQTPGQGLQFLFEYFSETQRNKGNFPGRFSGRQFSNSRSEMNVSTLELGDSALYLCASSLASGLVLADTQYFGPGTRLTVL.

This clonotype appeared many times. The chain joins TRBV3-1 to TRBJ2-7; tentatively, D is TRBD2 (5 bases). Trimming removed 3 bases at V and 1 base at J, with 16 bases between. Germline-derived CDR1 and CDR2 are LGHDT and YNNKEL (reference sequence). This CDR3 contains 16 residues. The CDR3: CASSQGDGRSSYEQYF. The CDR3 DNA follows: TGTGCCAGCAGCCAGGGAGATGGGCGATCGTCCTACGAGCAGTACTTC.

This chain joins TRBV7-8 and TRBJ1-5, with unresolved D. CDR3 size: 14 residues. Germline-derived CDR1 and CDR2 are SGHVS and FQNEAQ. The ends were cut back, 5 bases at V and 3 bases at J, with 11 bases in the middle. CDR3 nucleotide sequence: TGTGCCAGCAGCGTAGACGGATCCAATCAGCCCCAGCATTTT. Its translation: CASSVDGSNQPQHF.

The CDR3 DNA reads as TGTGCCACCAGCAGTCGGCCCCGGGGCGAGCAGTACGTC. Protein product: CATSSRPRGEQYV. The genes are TRBV15 and TRBJ2-7; TRBD2 is a possible D gene (5 bases). The germline gives CDR1 LNHNV, CDR2 YYDKDF (reference sequence). V was trimmed by 3 bases and J by 6 bases, leaving 12 bases between them. The CDR3 loop spans 13 amino acids.

This clonotype was recorded many times. The CDR3 bases are TGTGCCAGCAGTTACTCCGGACTAGCGGGAGAGCAGTACTTC. Translated, it gives CASSYSGLAGEQYF. The chain joins TRBV6-5 to TRBJ2-7, with 12 bases matching TRBD2. The germline gives CDR1 MNHEY, CDR2 SVGAGI. J was trimmed by 7 bases and V by 0 bases; bases with no gene match: 1. This CDR3 is 14 amino acids long.

This chain joins TRBV7-8 and TRBJ2-3; tentatively, D is TRBD2 (5 bases). V gave up 1 base and J gave up 3 bases, with 11 bases separating them. The CDR3 runs to 15 residues. The germline V gene has CDR1 SGHVS and CDR2 FQNEAQ. The CDR3 DNA sequence: TGTGCCAGCAGCTTAGGAGGGTTGGGGACAGATACGCAGTATTTT. Protein product: CASSLGGLGTDTQYF.

The chain employs TRBV20-1 and TRBJ2-1; 9 positions agree with TRBD2. Germline CDR1 and CDR2: DFQATT and SNEGSKA (reference sequence). The CDR3 spans 18 residues. The V gene end was trimmed by 3 bases and the J gene end by 0 bases; junction bases not matched to a gene: 12. The CDR3 reads CSARVPWTSDLSYNEQFF. In nucleotides, the CDR3 is TGCAGTGCTAGGGTTCCGTGGACTAGCGATCTCTCCTACAATGAGCAGTTCTTC.

This clonotype was observed a handful of times. V gene TRBV28 combines with J gene TRBJ2-7, with 7 bases lining up with TRBD2. V shed 5 bases, J shed 3 bases, and the junction held 16 bases outside the gene matches. This CDR3 contains 17 residues. Germline assignment: CDR1 MDHEN and CDR2 SYDVKM. The CDR3 reads CASSPHPRASGGYEQYF. CDR3 in DNA: TGTGCCAGCAGTCCCCATCCCCGGGCTAGCGGAGGCTACGAGCAGTACTTC.

The table lists this clonotype with many counts. This rearrangement joins TRBV7-2 to TRBJ2-1; D is unclear. V lost 2 bases to trimming and J lost 3 bases, with 14 bases between them. The CDR3 sequence is 16 residues long. CDR1 SGHTA and CDR2 FQGNSA come from the germline V gene. CDR3 DNA sequence: TGTGCCAGCAGCTTAAAAGTTTCGCTAGACTACAATGAGCAGTTCTTC. It yields the protein CASSLKVSLDYNEQFF.

This clonotype was counted only a few times. This chain uses TRBV12-3 or TRBV12-4 with TRBJ2-5, with D hard to call. This CDR3 has 16 residues. V lost 1 base and J lost 1, with 13 bases in between. CDR3 amino acids: CASSLGPIEVQETQYF. The CDR3 DNA is TGTGCCAGCAGTTTAGGCCCTATAGAGGTCCAAGAGACCCAGTACTTC.

This clonotype showed up many times. The chain couples TRBV25-1 to TRBJ2-2; D is perhaps TRBD2 (7 bases). In germline, CDR1 is MGHDK, CDR2 SYGVNS. V was clipped by 5 bases and J by 6 bases, with 13 bases between them. The CDR3 sequence is 14 residues long. The DNA for the CDR3 is TGTGCCAGCAGTCGATGGGGGGGCCCCGGGGAGCTGTTTTTT. Protein: CASSRWGGPGELFF.

Comment on this clonotype: One end of the junction fails to match germline, which may point to a read error. V and J are TRBV30 and TRBJ2-2, with 8 bases aligning to TRBD1. The CDR3 is 16 amino acids. Germline-derived CDR1 and CDR2 are GTSNPN and SVGIG (reference sequence). CDR3 amino acids: CAWTTEGQAYTEELFF. The CDR3 region has the DNA TGTGCCTGGACTACCGAGGGACAGGCCTACACCGAGGAGCTGTTTTTT.

This clonotype was seen ten or more times. This chain links TRBV6-5 with TRBJ2-5; 7 bases line up with TRBD1. Germline V lookup: CDR1 MNHEY, CDR2 SVGAGI. This CDR3 comprises 14 residues. Trimming cost V 2 bases and J 3 bases; bases outside gene matches: 3. The CDR3 DNA reads as TGTGCCAGCAGTTACCGGGACAGAAAAGAGACCCAGTACTTC. It codes for CASSYRDRKETQYF.

Ten or more counts support this clonotype. The chain carries TRBV9 and TRBJ1-6; possible D gene TRBD1, 6 bases. CDR3 length: 14 amino acids. Germline loops: CDR1 SGDLS, CDR2 YYNGEE. Trimming took 3 bases from V and 4 from J, leaving 8 bases between them. CDR3 sequence reads: CASSDTGYNSPLHF. DNA for the CDR3: TGTGCCAGCAGCGACACAGGGTATAATTCACCCCTCCACTTT.

This clonotype came up many times. The rearrangement joins TRBV12-3 or TRBV12-4 to TRBJ1-2; possibly TRBD1 for D (6 bases). The CDR3 covers 14 residues. Trimming took off 3 bases at V and 7 bases at J, with 15 bases between the two ends. DNA for the CDR3: TGTGCCAGCAGTTTTAGGGGGTCGGCTGGTGGCTACACCTTC. This gives the protein CASSFRGSAGGYTF.